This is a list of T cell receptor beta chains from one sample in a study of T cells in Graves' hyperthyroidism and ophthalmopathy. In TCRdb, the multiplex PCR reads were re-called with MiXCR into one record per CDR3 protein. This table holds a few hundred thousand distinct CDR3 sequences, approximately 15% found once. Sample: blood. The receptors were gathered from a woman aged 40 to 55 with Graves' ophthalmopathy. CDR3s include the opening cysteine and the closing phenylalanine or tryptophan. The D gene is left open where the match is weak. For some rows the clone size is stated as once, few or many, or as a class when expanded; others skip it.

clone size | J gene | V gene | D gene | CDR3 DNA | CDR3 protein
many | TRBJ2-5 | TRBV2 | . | TGTGCCAGCGAGGGGGTTGCCTCGGAGACCCAGTACTTC | CASEGVASETQYF
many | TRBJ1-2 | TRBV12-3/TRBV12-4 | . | TGTGCCAGCAGCGGTGCGACGCAGGGTTTCTATGGCTACACCTTC | CASSGATQGFYGYTF
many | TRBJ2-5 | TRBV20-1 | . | TGCAGTGCTAGAGTCGGAACAGAAGAGACCCAGTACTTC | CSARVGTEETQYF
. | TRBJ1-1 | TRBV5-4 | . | TGTGCCAGCGGGGGACTGCTGAACACTGAAGCTTTCTTT | CASGGLLNTEAFF
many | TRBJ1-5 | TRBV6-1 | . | TGTGCCAGCAACAGGGATAGCAATCAGCCCCAGCATTTT | CASNRDSNQPQHF
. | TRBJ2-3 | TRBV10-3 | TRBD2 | TGTGCCATCAGTGTGGGACTAGGTCGGGGAGATACGCAGTATTTT | CAISVGLGRGDTQYF
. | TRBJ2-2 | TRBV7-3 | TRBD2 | TGTGCCAGCAGCAGTCCGGGACTAGCGGGAGCGGAGGAGCTGTTTTTT | CASSSPGLAGAEELFF
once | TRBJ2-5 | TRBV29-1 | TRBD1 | TGCAGCGTTGAACGACAGGGGGGATTCCAAGAGACCCAGTACTTC | CSVERQGGFQETQYF
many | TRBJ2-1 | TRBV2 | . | TGTGCCAGCAGGGGAGGTGTGGGGGCAGGCAATGAGCAGTTCTTC | CASRGGVGAGNEQFF
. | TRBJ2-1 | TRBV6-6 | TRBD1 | TGTGCCAGCAGTTACGGGCAGGGGGCGGGAAATGAGCAGTTCTTC | CASSYGQGAGNEQFF
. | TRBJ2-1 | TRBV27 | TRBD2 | TGTGCCAGCGGCGAAGGGACTAGCGGATACAATGAGCAGTTCTTC | CASGEGTSGYNEQFF
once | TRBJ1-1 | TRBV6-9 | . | TGTGCCGGCAGTTACCTAACCCTAGCTGAAGCTTTCTTT | CAGSYLTLAEAFF
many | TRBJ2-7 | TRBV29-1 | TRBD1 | TGCAGCGTTGAGGGGGGCCCGGGACAGGCACGAGGGGAGCAGTACTTC | CSVEGGPGQARGEQYF
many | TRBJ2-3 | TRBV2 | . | TGTGCCAGCAGTGAAGGTCAGCGAACTAGCACAGATACGCAGTATTTT | CASSEGQRTSTDTQYF
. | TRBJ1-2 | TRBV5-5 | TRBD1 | TGTGCCAGCAGCTTCTCCCAGGGGGATGGCTACACCTTC | CASSFSQGDGYTF
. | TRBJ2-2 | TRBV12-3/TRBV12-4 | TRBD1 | TGTGCCAGCAGACTTGACAGGGGCCCCGGGGAGCTGTTTTTT | CASRLDRGPGELFF
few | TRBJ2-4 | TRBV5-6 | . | TGTGCCAGCAGCTTGGAAAAAGGAAGTCTAGCCAAAAACATTCAGTACTTC | CASSLEKGSLAKNIQYF
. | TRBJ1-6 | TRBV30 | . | TGTGCTACAACCCGGGCAAGCTCCTATAATTCACCCCTCCACTTT | CATTRASSYNSPLHF
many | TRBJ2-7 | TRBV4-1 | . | TGCGCCAGCAGCCAGGGACAGAGGGACTTCGACGAGCAGTACTTC | CASSQGQRDFDEQYF
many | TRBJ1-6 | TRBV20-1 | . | TGCAGTGCTAGAGACCGGGACATGGGGTCACCCCTCCACTTT | CSARDRDMGSPLHF
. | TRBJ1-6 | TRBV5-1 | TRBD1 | TGCGCCAGCAGCTTGGGTGCGGGACAGTATAATTCACCCCTCCACTTT | CASSLGAGQYNSPLHF
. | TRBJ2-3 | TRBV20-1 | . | TGCAGTGCTAGAGATTGGTCTATCTCTAGCACAGATACGCAGTATTTT | CSARDWSISSTDTQYF
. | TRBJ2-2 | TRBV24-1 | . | TGTGCCACCAGTTCAGCGGACGGGGAGCTGTTTTTT | CATSSADGELFF
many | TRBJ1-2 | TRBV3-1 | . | TGTGCCAGCAGCCAGCGTATGACAACATCGGGCTACACCTTC | CASSQRMTTSGYTF
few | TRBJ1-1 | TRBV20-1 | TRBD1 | TGCAGTGCTAGCAGGGGGGACACTGAAGCTTTCTTT | CSASRGDTEAFF
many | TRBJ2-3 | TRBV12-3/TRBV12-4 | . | TGTGCCAGCAGATGGGGGGCAACAGATACGCAGTATTTT | CASRWGATDTQYF
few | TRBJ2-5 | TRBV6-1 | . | TGTGCCAGCAGAAAAGGGAACGTTGTAAGCGAGACCCAGTACTTC | CASRKGNVVSETQYF
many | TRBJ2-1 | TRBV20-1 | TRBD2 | TGCAGTGCTAGAGATCGATTTAGCCAGCGGGGGTACAATGAGCAGTTCTTC | CSARDRFSQRGYNEQFF
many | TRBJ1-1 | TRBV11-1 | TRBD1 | TGTGCCAGCAGGGACAGGGGATTCACTGAAGCTTTCTTT | CASRDRGFTEAFF
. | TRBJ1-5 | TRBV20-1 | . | TGCAGTGCCCAGGAGGGAGGCAGCAATCAGCCCCAGCATTTT | CSAQEGGSNQPQHF
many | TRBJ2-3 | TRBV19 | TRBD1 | TGTGCCAGTAGTATTATCGGGACAGACACAGATACGCAGTATTTT | CASSIIGTDTDTQYF
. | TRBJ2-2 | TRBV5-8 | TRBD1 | TGTGCCAGCAGGAGCCGGGACAGGGGGCGAAACGGGGAGCTGTTTTTT | CASRSRDRGRNGELFF
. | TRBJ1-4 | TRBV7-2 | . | TGTGCCAGCAGCTTAGGGAGCAGGGGTGAAAAACTGTTTTTT | CASSLGSRGEKLFF
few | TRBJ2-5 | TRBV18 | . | TGTGCCAGCTCACCAGAATACCAGGAAGAGACCCAGTACTTC | CASSPEYQEETQYF
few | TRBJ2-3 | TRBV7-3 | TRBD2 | TGTGCCAGCAGCTTACTGGGTGGGATAGCGGGGGTAGATACGCAGTATTTT | CASSLLGGIAGVDTQYF
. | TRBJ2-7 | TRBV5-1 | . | TGCGCCAGCAGCTTGAGGGTAGCAGGAAACGAGCAGTACTTC | CASSLRVAGNEQYF
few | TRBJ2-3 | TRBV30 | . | TGTGCCTGGAGTGTACTGGGGGTCACAGATACGCAGTATTTT | CAWSVLGVTDTQYF
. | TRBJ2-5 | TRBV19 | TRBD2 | TGTGCCAGTAGTCGATGGACTAGCGGCCAAGAGACCCAGTACTTC | CASSRWTSGQETQYF
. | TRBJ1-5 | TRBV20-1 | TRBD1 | TGCAGTGCTGGGACAGGGGGCTCCAATCAGCCCCAGCATTTT | CSAGTGGSNQPQHF
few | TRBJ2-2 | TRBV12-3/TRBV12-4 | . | TGTGCCAGCAGCACCCGGGAAGGGTATAACACCGGGGAGCTGTTTTTT | CASSTREGYNTGELFF
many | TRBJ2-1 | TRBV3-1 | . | TGTGCCAGCAGCCAAGGAGTTCGCTCCTACAATGAGCAGTTCTTC | CASSQGVRSYNEQFF
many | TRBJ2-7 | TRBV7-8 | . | TGTGCCAGCAGCCTCGGGTCCCCCAGGGGCGAGCAGTACTTC | CASSLGSPRGEQYF
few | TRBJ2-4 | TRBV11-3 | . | TGTGCCAGCAGTGCAGAGGGGGTAGCCAAAAACATTCAGTACTTC | CASSAEGVAKNIQYF
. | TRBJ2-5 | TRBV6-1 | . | TGTGCCAGCAACGGAGGGGGCGGGGGAGAGACCCAGTACTTC | CASNGGGGGETQYF
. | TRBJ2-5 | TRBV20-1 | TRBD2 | TGCAGTGCAGAACTGCGCGGGAGCGAGACCCAGTACTTC | CSAELRGSETQYF
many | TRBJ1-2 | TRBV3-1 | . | TGTGCCAGCAGCCAATCGTGGGCGGGCTATGGCTACACCTTC | CASSQSWAGYGYTF
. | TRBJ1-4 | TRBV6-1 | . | TGTGCCAGCAGATCTGCTTTGGCAGGGGATGAAAAACTGTTTTTT | CASRSALAGDEKLFF
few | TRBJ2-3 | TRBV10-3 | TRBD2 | TGTGCCATCAGTGGGGGCGGGGGATTAGGAGATACGCAGTATTTT | CAISGGGGLGDTQYF
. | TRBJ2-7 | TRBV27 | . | TGTGCCAGCAGTTGGACCCGGGGGGCATTATACGAGCAGTACTTC | CASSWTRGALYEQYF
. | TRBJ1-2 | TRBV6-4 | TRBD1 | TGTGCCAGCAGTGAACCGGGACAGGGGTTCGAGGGCTACACCTTC | CASSEPGQGFEGYTF
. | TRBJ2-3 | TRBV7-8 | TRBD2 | TGTGCCAGCAGCTTAGGGGGACTAGCGGGGAGATCTAGCACAGATACGCAGTATTTT | CASSLGGLAGRSSTDTQYF
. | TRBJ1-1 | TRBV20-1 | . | TGCCGGGGGACCTTGAACACTGAAGCTTTCTTT | CRGTLNTEAFF
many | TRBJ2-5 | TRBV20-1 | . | TGCAGTGCTAGTGTGGAGGGGGAGGAGACCCAGTACTTC | CSASVEGEETQYF
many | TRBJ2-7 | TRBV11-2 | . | TGTGCCAGCAGCTTAATGGGCGAGCAGTACTTC | CASSLMGEQYF
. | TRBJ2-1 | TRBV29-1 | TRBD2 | TGCAGCGTTGAAGGGGGCGGGAGGGGCTCCCACAATGAGCAGTTCTTC | CSVEGGGRGSHNEQFF
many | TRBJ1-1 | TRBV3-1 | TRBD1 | TGTGCCAGCAGCCGAAACAGGGGAAACACTGAAGCTTTCTTT | CASSRNRGNTEAFF